These 9 T cell receptor beta chains came from one sample sequenced in a study of blood T cell repertoires in COVID-19 (dated by TCRdb to the early 2020s). The library was made by the immunoSEQ multiplex PCR assay. TCRdb holds this immuneACCESS table with in-frame rearrangements only. Some clones are missing; in checked studies, unresolved V genes explain under half, and the rest has no known cause. The sample table shows around 250,000 clones, and 85% to 90% are seen once. In total, the top ten clones hold 4.1% of the sample. The sequenced sample was PBMCs or T cells enriched from blood (not recorded which). These receptor sequences come from a woman in her thirties with acute COVID-19.

The chain links TRBV11-3 to TRBJ2-3; D unclear. This CDR3 has 13 amino acids. The V end lost 4 bases, the J end lost 3 bases, and 8 bases lay between the germline ends. Germline V gene data show CDR1 as SGHNT and CDR2 as YENEEA. The CDR3 protein is CASSSRRTDTQYF. CDR3 coding DNA: TGTGCCAGCAGCTCACGTCGGACAGATACGCAGTATTTT.

The chain joins TRBV5-8 to TRBJ2-7; 9 bases are shared with TRBD2. The CDR3 totals 13 residues. Trimming removed 5 bases from V and 5 bases from J; junction bases left unmatched: 5. Germline loops: CDR1 SGHTS, CDR2 YDEGEE. CDR3 DNA: TGTGCCAGCAGACTCGGCGGGAGGGACGAGCAGTACTTC. Protein product: CASRLGGRDEQYF.

The chain couples TRBV20-1 to TRBJ1-1; D gene uncertain. There are 11 residues in the CDR3. Germline V gives CDR1 DFQATT, CDR2 SNEGSKA (reference sequence). V was pared by 8 bases and J by 1 base, with 8 bases between. The CDR3 reads CSLSGNTEAFF. The CDR3 DNA reads as TGCAGTCTTTCAGGGAACACTGAAGCTTTCTTT.

The CDR3 DNA sequence: TGTGCCAGCAGTACCATTTCAGTTGAGCAGTTCTTC. Amino acid sequence: CASSTISVEQFF. The V gene is TRBV7-9, the J gene TRBJ2-1; D not certain. The germline gives CDR1 SEHNR, CDR2 FQNEAQ (reference sequence). The CDR3 has 12 amino acids. Trimming took off 6 bases at V and 9 bases at J, with 12 bases between the two ends.

With regard to this clone: Other DNA sequences of this sample code for an identical CDR3. The rearrangement links TRBV28 to TRBJ2-1; 10 positions agree with TRBD2. Germline CDR1 is MDHEN and CDR2 is SYDVKM. The CDR3 has 16 amino acids. V was clipped by 6 bases and J by 1 base; unmatched bases: 6. CDR3 sequence: CASSLRTSGSYNEQFF. CDR3 in DNA: TGTGCCAGCAGCCTACGGACTAGCGGATCCTACAATGAGCAGTTCTTC.

The chain combines TRBV7-8 with TRBJ2-3; 9 nucleotides match TRBD1. The CDR3 loop spans 17 amino acids. With 4 bases clipped from V and 2 bases from J, the junction kept 10 bases outside the gene matches. Germline CDR1 reads SGHVS; CDR2 reads FQNEAQ. The CDR3, as DNA: TGTGCCAGCAGCTCCGGGACAGGGATACTCACCACAGATACGCAGTATTTT. Translated, it gives CASSSGTGILTTDTQYF.

The V call is TRBV7-3, the J call TRBJ2-2, with 12 bases matching TRBD2. CDR3 size: 17 residues. Germline V gene data show CDR1 as SGHTA and CDR2 as FQGTGA. With 2 bases clipped from V and 0 bases from J, the junction kept 1 base outside the gene matches. DNA of the CDR3: TGTGCCAGCAGCTTAGGGACTAGCGGGCCGAACACCGGGGAGCTGTTTTTT. Translation gives CASSLGTSGPNTGELFF.

The chain joins TRBV6-5 to TRBJ1-1; D is ambiguous. The CDR3 consists of 14 residues. Germline CDR1 and CDR2: MNHEY and SVGAGI. V lost 2 bases and J lost 1, with 8 bases in between. In nucleotides, the CDR3 is TGTGCCAGCAGTTACGGAGGACCGAACACTGAAGCTTTCTTT. Amino acid sequence: CASSYGGPNTEAFF.

The rearrangement joins TRBV6-5 to TRBJ1-6, with no clear D. The CDR3 extends over 14 amino acids. V lost 2 bases and J 5 bases, leaving 7 bases between the germline ends. The germline V gene encodes CDR1 MNHEY and CDR2 SVGAGI. In DNA form, the CDR3 reads TGTGCCAGCAGTTACCCGGAGGATAATTCACCCCTCCACTTT. Translating it yields CASSYPEDNSPLHF.